The T cell receptor beta chain described here comes from a study of T cells in Graves' hyperthyroidism and ophthalmopathy. V was clipped by 8 bases and J by 5 bases, with 9 bases between them. Germline V gene sequence: CDR1 SGHAT, CDR2 FQDESV (reference sequence). This CDR3 is built from 11 residues. Amplified TCR beta CDR3 regions came from RNA transcripts. Carried out on the TCR CDR3, a first-round RT-PCR used the HTBI primer set. TCRdb used MiXCR to reprocess the multiplex PCR reads, holding one entry per CDR3 protein. In the table there are about 250,000 distinct CDR3 sequences, roughly 15% of which are singletons.

The receptor's source is a woman aged 45-65 years with Graves' hyperthyroidism that later progressed to Graves' ophthalmopathy. The chain recombines TRBV11-1 with TRBJ2-5; no clear D. The sample comprised blood. The CDR3 sequence is CASGEEETQYF. CDR3 in DNA: TGTGCCAGCGGAGAGGAGGAGACCCAGTACTTC.